The clone carrying this T cell receptor beta chain was seen more than once but under ten times. The antigen is not known. Germline V gene sequence: CDR1 SEHNR, CDR2 FQNEAQ (reference sequence). The CDR3 loop spans 18 amino acids. The V and J ends lost 3 bases and 5 bases, in that order; junction bases with no gene match: 13. The time point is: patch test 1, 2 weeks after DPC sensitization. Described treatment: therapeutic diphenylcyclopropenone sensitization with weekly scalp DPC. People who gave samples had alopecia, were 18 to 70 years old, and were suitable for DPC. This specimen comes from a study of human T cells and chemical hapten exposure. Study as a whole: Sensitization employed 2% DPC on about 2 cm by about 2 cm of upper inner arm skin. TCR yield per sample varied, mainly due to pooled library volumes.

Study-wide findings and caveats: Following DPC sensitization, TCRs present above 1 in 1000 frequency showed no change.

TCRdb reprocessed the RACE reads via MiXCR and lists one record per CDR3 protein. The sample contains 300,000 to 450,000 distinct CDR3 sequences, nearly 5% of which appear only once. The chain links TRBV7-9 to TRBJ2-5; 12 positions match TRBD2. The sequences come from whole blood, collected in connection with sensitization to the hapten diphenylcyclopropenone (DPC). The TCR comes from a woman in her forties or fifties with alopecia areata. Some clones in this sample may be carry-over from other donors' samples. CDR3 in DNA: TGTGCCAGCAGCTTTCGACTAGCGGGGGCCCAACCCCGGGAGACCCAGTACTTC. Residues: CASSFRLAGAQPRETQYF.